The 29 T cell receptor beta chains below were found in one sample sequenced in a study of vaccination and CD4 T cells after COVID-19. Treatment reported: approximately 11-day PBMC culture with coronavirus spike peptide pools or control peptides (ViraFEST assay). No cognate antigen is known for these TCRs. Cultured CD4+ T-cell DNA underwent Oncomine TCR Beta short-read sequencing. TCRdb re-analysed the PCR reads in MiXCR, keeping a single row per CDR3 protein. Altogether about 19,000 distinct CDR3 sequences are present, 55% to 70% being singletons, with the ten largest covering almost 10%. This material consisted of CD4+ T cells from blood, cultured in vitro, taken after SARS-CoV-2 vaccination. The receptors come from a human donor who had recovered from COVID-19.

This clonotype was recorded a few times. The chain's CDR3 is CASSLQGAQAPLHF. The CDR3, as DNA: TGTGCCAGCAGCCTACAGGGGGCGCAGGCCCCCCTCCACTTT. The chain uses TRBV12-3 or TRBV12-4 and TRBJ1-6; the match to TRBD1 covers 9 bases. The CDR3 covers 14 residues. The V gene end was trimmed by 6 bases and the J gene end by 13 bases; junction bases not matched to a gene: 10.

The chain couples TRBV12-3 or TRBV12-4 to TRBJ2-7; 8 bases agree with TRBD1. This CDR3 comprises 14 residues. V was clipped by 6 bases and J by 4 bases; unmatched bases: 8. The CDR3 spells CASSDPGGRYEQYF. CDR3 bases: TGTGCCAGCAGCGATCCAGGGGGCAGGTACGAGCAGTACTTC.

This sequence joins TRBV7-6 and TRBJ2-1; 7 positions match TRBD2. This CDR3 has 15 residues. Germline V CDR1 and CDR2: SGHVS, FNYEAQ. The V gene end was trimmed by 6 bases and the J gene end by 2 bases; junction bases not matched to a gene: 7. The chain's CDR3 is CASRASGAAYNEQFF. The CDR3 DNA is TGTGCCAGCAGGGCTAGCGGTGCCGCCTACAATGAGCAGTTCTTC.

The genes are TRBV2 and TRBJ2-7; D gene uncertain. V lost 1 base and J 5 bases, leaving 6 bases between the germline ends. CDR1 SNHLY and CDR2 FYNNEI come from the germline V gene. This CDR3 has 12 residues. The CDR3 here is CASSEGSHEQYF. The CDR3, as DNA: TGTGCCAGCAGTGAAGGGAGCCACGAGCAGTACTTC. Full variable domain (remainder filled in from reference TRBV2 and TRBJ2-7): EPEVTQTPSHQVTQMGQEVILRCVPISNHLYFYWYRQILGQKVEFLVSFYNNEISEKSEIFDDQFSVERPDGSNFTLKIRSTKLEDSAMYFCASSEGSHEQYFGPGTRLTVT.

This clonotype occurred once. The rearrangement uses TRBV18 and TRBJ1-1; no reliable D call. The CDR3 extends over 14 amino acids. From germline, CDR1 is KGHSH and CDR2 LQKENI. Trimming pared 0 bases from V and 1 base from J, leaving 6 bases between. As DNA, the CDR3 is TGTGCCAGCTCACCACCGACTAGGAACACTGAAGCTTTCTTT. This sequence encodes CASSPPTRNTEAFF. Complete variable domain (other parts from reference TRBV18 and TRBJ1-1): NAGVMQNPRHLVRRRGQEARLRCSPMKGHSHVYWYRQLPEEGLKFMVYLQKENIIDESGMPKERFSAEFPKEGPSILRIQQVVRGDSAAYFCASSPPTRNTEAFFGQGTRLTVV.

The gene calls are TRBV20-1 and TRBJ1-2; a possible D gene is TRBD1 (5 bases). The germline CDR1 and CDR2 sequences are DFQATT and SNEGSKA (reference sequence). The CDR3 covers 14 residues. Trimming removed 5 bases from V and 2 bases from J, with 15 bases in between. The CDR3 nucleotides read TGCAGTGCTGGGGGTTCGAGTTCAAACTATGGCTACACCTTC. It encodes CSAGGSSSNYGYTF.

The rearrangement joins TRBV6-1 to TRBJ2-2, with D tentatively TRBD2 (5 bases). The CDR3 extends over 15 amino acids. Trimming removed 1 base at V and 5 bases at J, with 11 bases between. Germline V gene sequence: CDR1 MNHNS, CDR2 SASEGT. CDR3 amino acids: CASSEGSGPTGELFF. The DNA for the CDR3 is TGTGCCAGCAGTGAAGGAAGCGGACCTACCGGGGAGCTGTTTTTT.

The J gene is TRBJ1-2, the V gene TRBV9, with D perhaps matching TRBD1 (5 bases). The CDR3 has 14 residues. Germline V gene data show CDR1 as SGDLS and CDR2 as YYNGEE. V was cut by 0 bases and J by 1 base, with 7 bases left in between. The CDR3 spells CASSVGQGNYGYTF. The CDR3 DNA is TGTGCCAGCAGCGTAGGGCAGGGTAACTATGGCTACACCTTC.

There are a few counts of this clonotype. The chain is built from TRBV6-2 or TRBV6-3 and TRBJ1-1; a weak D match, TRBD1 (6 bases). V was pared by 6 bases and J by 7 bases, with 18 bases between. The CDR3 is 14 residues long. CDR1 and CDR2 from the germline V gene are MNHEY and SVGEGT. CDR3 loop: CASRETRTAFEAFF. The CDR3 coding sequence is TGTGCCAGCAGAGAAACTCGGACAGCCTTTGAAGCTTTCTTT.

CDR3: CATSRGGGRSYGYTF. The CDR3 DNA sequence: TGTGCCACCAGCAGAGGAGGGGGGCGCAGCTATGGCTACACCTTC. V and J are TRBV15 and TRBJ1-2, with a tentative D call TRBD1 (6 bases). Per the germline V gene, CDR1 is LNHNV and CDR2 is YYDKDF (reference sequence). V was pared by 1 base and J by 4 bases, with 13 bases between. The CDR3 has 15 residues.

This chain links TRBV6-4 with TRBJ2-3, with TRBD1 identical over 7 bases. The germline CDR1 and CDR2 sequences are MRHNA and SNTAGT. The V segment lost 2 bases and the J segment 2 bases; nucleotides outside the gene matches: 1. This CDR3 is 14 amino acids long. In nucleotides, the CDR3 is TGTGCCAGCAGTGACAGGGGGCCCACAGATACGCAGTATTTT. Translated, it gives CASSDRGPTDTQYF.

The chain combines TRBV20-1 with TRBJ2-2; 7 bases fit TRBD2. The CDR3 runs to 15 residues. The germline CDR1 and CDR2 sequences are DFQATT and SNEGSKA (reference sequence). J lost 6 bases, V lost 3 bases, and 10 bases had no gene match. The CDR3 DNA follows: TGCAGTGCTAGTAGTGCTAGCGGTTTTCCCGGGGAGCTGTTTTTT. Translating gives CSASSASGFPGELFF.

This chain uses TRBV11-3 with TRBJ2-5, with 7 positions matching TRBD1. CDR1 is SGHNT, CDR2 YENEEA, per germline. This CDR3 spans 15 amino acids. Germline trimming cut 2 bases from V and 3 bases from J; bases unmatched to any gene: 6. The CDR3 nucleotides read TGTGCCAGCAGCTTAACCGGGACAGATGAAGAGACCCAGTACTTC. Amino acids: CASSLTGTDEETQYF. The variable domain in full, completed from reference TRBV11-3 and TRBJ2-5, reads EAGVVQSPRYKIIEKKQPVAFWCNPISGHNTLYWYLQNLGQGPELLIRYENEEAVDDSQLPKDRFSAERLKGVDSTLKIQPAELGDSAVYLCASSLTGTDEETQYFGPGTRLLVL.

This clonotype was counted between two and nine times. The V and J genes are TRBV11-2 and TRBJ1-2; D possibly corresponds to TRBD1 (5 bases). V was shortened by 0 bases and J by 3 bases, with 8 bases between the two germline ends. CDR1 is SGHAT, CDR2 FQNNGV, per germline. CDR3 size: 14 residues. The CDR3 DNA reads TGTGCCAGCAGCTTAGATCGAGGGGACTATGGCTACACCTTC. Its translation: CASSLDRGDYGYTF.

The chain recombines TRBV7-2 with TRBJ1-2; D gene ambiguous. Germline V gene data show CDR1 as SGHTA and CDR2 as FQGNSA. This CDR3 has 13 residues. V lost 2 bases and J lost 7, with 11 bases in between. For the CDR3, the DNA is TGTGCCAGCAGCTTACCTAAGGACGGTGGCTACACCTTC. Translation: CASSLPKDGGYTF.

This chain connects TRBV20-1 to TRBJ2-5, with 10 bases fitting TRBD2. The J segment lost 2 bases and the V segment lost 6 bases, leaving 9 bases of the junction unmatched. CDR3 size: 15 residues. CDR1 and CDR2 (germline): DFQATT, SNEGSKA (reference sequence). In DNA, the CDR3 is TGCAGTGCCGCGGAACTAGCGGGGCGGCAAGAGACCCAGTACTTC. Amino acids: CSAAELAGRQETQYF.

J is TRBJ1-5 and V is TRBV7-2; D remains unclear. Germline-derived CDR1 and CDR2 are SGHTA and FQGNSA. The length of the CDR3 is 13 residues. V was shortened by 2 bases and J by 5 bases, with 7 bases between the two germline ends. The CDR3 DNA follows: TGTGCCAGCAGCTTATATGCAGATCAGCCCCAGCATTTT. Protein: CASSLYADQPQHF.

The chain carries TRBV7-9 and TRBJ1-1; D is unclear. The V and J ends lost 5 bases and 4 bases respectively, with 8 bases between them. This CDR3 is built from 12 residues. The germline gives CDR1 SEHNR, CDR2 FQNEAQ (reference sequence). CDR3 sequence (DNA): TGTGCCAGCAGCCGCCTAGGCACTGAAGCTTTCTTT. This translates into CASSRLGTEAFF.

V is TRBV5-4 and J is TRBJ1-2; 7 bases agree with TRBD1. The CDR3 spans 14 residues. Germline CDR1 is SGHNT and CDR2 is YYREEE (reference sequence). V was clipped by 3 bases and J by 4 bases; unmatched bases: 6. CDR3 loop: CASSSDRVSYGYTF. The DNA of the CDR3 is TGTGCCAGCAGCTCCGACAGGGTGAGCTATGGCTACACCTTC.

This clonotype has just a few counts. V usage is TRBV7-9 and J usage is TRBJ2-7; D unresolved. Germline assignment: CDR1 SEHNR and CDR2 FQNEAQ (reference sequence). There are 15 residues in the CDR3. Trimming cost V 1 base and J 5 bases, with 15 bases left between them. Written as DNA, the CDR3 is TGTGCCAGCAGCTTAGTTGCGTCTACGAGACACGAGCAGTACTTC. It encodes CASSLVASTRHEQYF.

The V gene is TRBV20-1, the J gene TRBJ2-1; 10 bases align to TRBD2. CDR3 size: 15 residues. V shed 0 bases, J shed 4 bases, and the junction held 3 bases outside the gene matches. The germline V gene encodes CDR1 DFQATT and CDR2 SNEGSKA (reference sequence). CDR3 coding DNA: TGCAGTGCTAGAGATCTACTAGCGGGGTACAATGAGCAGTTCTTC. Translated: CSARDLLAGYNEQFF.

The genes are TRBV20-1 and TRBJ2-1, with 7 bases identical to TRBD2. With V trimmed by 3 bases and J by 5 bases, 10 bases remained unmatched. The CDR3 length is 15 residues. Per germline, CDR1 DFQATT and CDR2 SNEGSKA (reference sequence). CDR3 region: CSASPELGTNNEQFF. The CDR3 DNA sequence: TGCAGTGCTAGCCCGGAACTAGGGACTAACAATGAGCAGTTCTTC.

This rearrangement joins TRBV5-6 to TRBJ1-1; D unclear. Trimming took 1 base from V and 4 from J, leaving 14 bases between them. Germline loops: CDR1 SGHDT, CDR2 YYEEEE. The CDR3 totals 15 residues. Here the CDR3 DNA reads TGTGCCAGCAGCTTGATTCTGGGTGAGAGCACTGAAGCTTTCTTT. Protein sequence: CASSLILGESTEAFF.

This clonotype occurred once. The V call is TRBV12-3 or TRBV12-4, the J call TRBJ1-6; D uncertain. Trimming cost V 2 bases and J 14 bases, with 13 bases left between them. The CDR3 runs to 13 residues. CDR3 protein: CASSLNRFGTLHF. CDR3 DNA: TGTGCCAGCAGTTTAAACCGTTTCGGAACCCTCCACTTT.

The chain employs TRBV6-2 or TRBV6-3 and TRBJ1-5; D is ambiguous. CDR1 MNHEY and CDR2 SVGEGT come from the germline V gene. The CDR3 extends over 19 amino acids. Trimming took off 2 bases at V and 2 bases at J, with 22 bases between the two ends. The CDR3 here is CASSYPYSRAGAGNQPQHF. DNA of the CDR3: TGTGCCAGCAGTTACCCTTATTCGAGGGCAGGAGCGGGCAATCAGCCCCAGCATTTT.

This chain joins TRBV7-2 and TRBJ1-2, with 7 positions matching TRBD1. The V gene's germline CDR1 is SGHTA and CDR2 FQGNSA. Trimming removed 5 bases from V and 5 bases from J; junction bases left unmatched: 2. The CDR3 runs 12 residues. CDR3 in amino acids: CASSKQGYGYTF. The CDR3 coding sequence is TGTGCCAGCAGCAAACAGGGGTATGGCTACACCTTC. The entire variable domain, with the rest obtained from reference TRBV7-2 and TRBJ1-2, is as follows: GAGVSQSPSNKVTEKGKDVELRCDPISGHTALYWYRQSLGQGLEFLIYFQGNSAPDKSGLPSDRFSAERTGGSVSTLTIQRTQQEDSAVYLCASSKQGYGYTFGSGTRLTVV.

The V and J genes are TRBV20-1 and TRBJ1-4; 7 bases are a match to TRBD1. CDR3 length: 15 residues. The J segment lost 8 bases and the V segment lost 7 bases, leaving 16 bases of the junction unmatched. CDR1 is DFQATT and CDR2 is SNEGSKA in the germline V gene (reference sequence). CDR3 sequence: CSVQRLGGTGEKLFF. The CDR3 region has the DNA TGCAGTGTCCAGCGCTTAGGGGGCACTGGAGAAAAACTGTTTTTT.

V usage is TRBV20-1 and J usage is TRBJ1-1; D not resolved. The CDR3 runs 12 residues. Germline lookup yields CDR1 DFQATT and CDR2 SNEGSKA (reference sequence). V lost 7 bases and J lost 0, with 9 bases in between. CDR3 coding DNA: TGCAGTGGGAAGGGCCTGAACACTGAAGCTTTCTTT. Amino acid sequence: CSGKGLNTEAFF.

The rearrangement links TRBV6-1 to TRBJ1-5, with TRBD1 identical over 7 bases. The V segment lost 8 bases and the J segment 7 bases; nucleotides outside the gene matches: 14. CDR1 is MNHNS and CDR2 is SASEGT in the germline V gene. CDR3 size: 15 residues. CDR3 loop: CASSSGAGGVQPQHF. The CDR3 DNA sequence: TGTGCCAGCTCTTCTGGGGCAGGGGGGGTCCAGCCCCAGCATTTT.